One T cell receptor beta chain is described in this entry. Its antigen is unknown. Base qualities are missing; no much larger clone stands one base away. Adults with ileal or ileocolonic Crohn's disease for whom ileocolonic resection was indicated were considered eligible. Whole ileal mucosal biopsies were kept frozen at -80 degrees C prior to DNA extraction. A TRizol-based method was used to extract genomic DNA from the frozen whole biopsies, and the DNA was quantified with a NanoDrop 2000 spectrophotometer. Roughly 550 nanograms of biopsy DNA per sample were submitted for commercial TCRB immunosequencing. Adaptive Biotechnology amplified CDR3 regions from genomic DNA with a two-step multiplex PCR that controlled for amplification bias. Primers covering every V and J gene segment were used in the first PCR, while barcodes and Illumina adapters were added in the second PCR. CDR3 libraries were sequenced on an Illumina instrument. Regarding the original processing steps: The analysis used both the pipelines supplied by the vendor and custom analysis of the raw data in R/Bioconductor with R version 3.3.0. Clonality, ranging from 0 to 1, was calculated as the inverse of the normalised Shannon entropy of all productive clones. High-frequency clones were defined as the share of the repertoire taken up by the top 100 clones, keeping only clones that passed a 95% confidence test. The Simpson index measured repertoire diversity, and the Morisita-Horn index measured overlap between samples. In its TCRdb copy, this immuneACCESS table keeps in-frame sequences only and misses some clones. Where compared with another copy, unresolved V genes explain less than half of these, and the others have no known cause. Clone size and V and J calls were adopted from that table, with D and trimming inferred from the DNA. The sample table contains approximately 5,500 clones; only one count was recorded for about 85% of them. The ten largest clones add up to approximately 9.7% of the sample.

From the cysteine up to the phenylalanine, the CDR3 has a length of 18 residues. Only the CDR3 DNA is retained, 54 bases long and in frame from the first base. Sequences LNHDA (CDR1) and SQIVND (CDR2) are obtained from the germline V gene (reference sequence). The germline V and J ends show losses of 1 base and 1 base respectively, and no gene match explains 7 bases of the junction. These data are taken from a study of T cell repertoires in ileal Crohn's disease (dated by TCRdb to between 2018 and 2021). In the study overall: The median duration of disease was roughly 7.6 years, and at the time of surgery less than 40% of patients were active smokers. Every patient underwent surgery because of a complication, which was stricturing disease in about 60% and penetrating disease in around 39%. Postoperative therapy was given to about half of the patients, with thiopurines administered to about ten patients and anti-TNF agents administered to 18 patients. TCR repertoire analysis was done in about 57 Crohn's disease patients from a prospective multicentre cohort. The study was conducted in parallel with a multicentre cohort that was designed to identify predictors of early endoscopic recurrence following ileocolonic resection. Endoscopic postoperative recurrence was defined by a Rutgeerts score above i0. A total of some 170 mucosal samples from about 50 patients were sequenced, with samples obtained at several locations on the surgical specimen and at postoperative endoscopy.

The research as a whole found: Mucosal CD4 and CD8 T cells were sorted and sequenced only in a subgroup of patients, the size of which was not stated. Endoscopic recurrence was linked to a higher percentage of high-frequency clones at surgery, and recurrence occurred in every patient whose clonality exceeded 26.8% (18/57). A significantly higher proportion of clonal expansions was observed in active smokers at surgery than in non-smokers (about 25% vs 20%, p=0.02). Compared with CD4 T cells, sorted CD8 T cells contained more high-frequency clones, which suggests that the mucosal expansions were mostly CD8.

The TCR sequence derives from an adult with Crohn's disease. Input material: ileal tissue. The chain links TRBV19 with TRBJ2-2, and 9 junctional nucleotides match TRBD2. CDR3 sequence: CASSIVGLAGRNTGELFF. The bases are TGTGCCAGTAGTATAGTTGGGCTAGCGGGGAGGAACACCGGGGAGCTGTTTTTT.